A selection of T cell receptor beta chains follows, all from one sample in a study of human T cells and chemical hapten exposure. Each CDR3 protein is one row after TCRdb ran MiXCR on the RACE reads. In the table there are around 380,000 distinct CDR3 sequences, approximately 5% of which are singletons. The specimen was whole blood, collected in connection with sensitization to the hapten diphenylcyclopropenone (DPC). Receptors originate from a woman in her late teens or twenties with alopecia areata. Some clones in this sample may be carry-over from other donors' samples. Both conserved end residues are part of each CDR3. D genes are given only for firm matches. Rows may omit the clone size; those that give it use once, few, many or a size class.

D gene	clone size	J gene	V gene	CDR3 protein	CDR3 DNA
-	few	TRBJ1-5	TRBV5-5	CASSRWREKPQHF	TGTGCCAGCAGCCGTTGGAGAGAGAAGCCCCAGCATTTT
-	-	TRBJ2-6	TRBV6-2/TRBV6-3	CASSWDNSGANVLTF	TGTGCCAGCAGTTGGGACAACTCTGGGGCCAACGTCCTGACTTTC
-	few	TRBJ2-4	TRBV27	CASSPWSQAAKNIQYF	TGTGCCAGCAGTCCCTGGTCCCAGGCGGCCAAAAACATTCAGTACTTC
-	many	TRBJ2-1	TRBV7-6	CASSPNTDNEQFF	TGTGCCAGCAGCCCTAATACGGACAATGAGCAGTTCTTC
-	many	TRBJ2-5	TRBV5-1	CASSLILQETQYF	TGCGCCAGCAGCTTAATACTGCAAGAGACCCAGTACTTC
-	few	TRBJ1-6	TRBV7-2	CASSLSAQGKYSPLHF	TGTGCCAGCAGCTTATCCGCGCAGGGGAAGTATTCACCCCTCCACTTT
-	few	TRBJ2-3	TRBV12-5	CASGFGDTQYF	TGTGCTAGTGGTTTCGGGGATACGCAGTATTTT
-	few	TRBJ2-6	TRBV2	CASSVDLDSGANVLTF	TGTGCCAGCAGTGTAGATTTGGACTCTGGGGCCAACGTCCTGACTTTC
TRBD1	few	TRBJ1-2	TRBV6-2/TRBV6-3	CASSYSLRGQGNYGYTF	TGTGCCAGCAGTTACTCCCTCCGCGGACAGGGAAACTATGGCTACACCTTC
TRBD2	few	TRBJ2-3	TRBV6-1	CASSEWGGGIETQYF	TGTGCCAGCAGTGAGTGGGGGGGAGGGATAGAGACGCAGTATTTT
-	-	TRBJ1-2	TRBV19	CASSIETDLYGYTF	TGTGCCAGTAGTATTGAGACAGACCTTTATGGCTACACCTTC
TRBD1	few	TRBJ1-5	TRBV2	CASTSGTVSNQPQHF	TGTGCCAGCACATCTGGGACAGTTAGCAATCAGCCCCAGCATTTT
-	many	TRBJ1-2	TRBV28	CASSFPSQGGSSGYTF	TGTGCCAGCAGTTTCCCGTCCCAGGGTGGCTCTTCTGGCTACACCTTC
TRBD1	many	TRBJ2-7	TRBV6-5	CASREGGTGYYEQYF	TGTGCCAGCAGGGAGGGAGGGACAGGGTATTACGAGCAGTACTTC
TRBD1	many	TRBJ1-1	TRBV12-3/TRBV12-4	CASSLGQGRGGTEAFF	TGTGCCAGCAGCCTGGGACAGGGGAGGGGAGGCACTGAAGCTTTCTTT
TRBD2	few	TRBJ2-7	TRBV7-8	CASRSSLAGDEQYF	TGTGCCAGCAGGTCGAGCCTAGCGGGGGATGAGCAGTACTTC
-	few	TRBJ2-3	TRBV6-5	CASSRSGTATDTQYF	TGTGCCAGCAGCCGGTCCGGGACGGCCACAGATACGCAGTATTTT
-	-	TRBJ2-3	TRBV20-1	CSAPKGGVDTQYF	TGCAGTGCTCCTAAGGGGGGAGTAGATACGCAGTATTTT
-	-	TRBJ2-7	TRBV12-3/TRBV12-4	CASSLAGVGAHREQYF	TGTGCCAGCAGTTTAGCAGGGGTAGGGGCCCATCGCGAGCAGTACTTC
TRBD1	many	TRBJ2-7	TRBV28	CASRPSSRTGLSYEQYF	TGTGCCAGCAGACCATCGTCCCGGACAGGGTTGTCCTACGAGCAGTACTTC
-	few	TRBJ2-5	TRBV28	CASSSAGASQETQYF	TGTGCCAGCAGTTCCGCCGGGGCCTCCCAAGAGACCCAGTACTTC
-	many	TRBJ2-6	TRBV6-5	CASSNPGLPGANVLTF	TGTGCCAGCAGTAACCCAGGGTTACCTGGGGCCAACGTCCTGACTTTC
TRBD1	many	TRBJ2-7	TRBV20-1	CSAREGTEYEQYF	TGCAGTGCTAGAGAAGGGACAGAATACGAGCAGTACTTC
-	many	TRBJ1-5	TRBV4-2	CASSQGGDSNQPQHF	TGTGCCAGCAGCCAAGGGGGAGATAGCAATCAGCCCCAGCATTTT
-	many	TRBJ1-6	TRBV5-6	CASRGLGARFDSPLHF	TGTGCCAGCAGGGGCCTAGGGGCGCGCTTTGATTCACCCCTCCACTTT
-	-	TRBJ1-2	TRBV6-5	CASSWGQISFYGYTF	TGTGCCAGCAGTTGGGGTCAGATCTCCTTCTATGGCTACACCTTC
TRBD1	few	TRBJ1-2	TRBV7-9	CASSFDRDNGYTF	TGTGCCAGCAGCTTCGACAGGGATAATGGCTACACCTTC
-	-	TRBJ1-1	TRBV4-3	CASSPRLGEGSMNTEAFF	TGCGCCAGCAGTCCAAGATTAGGGGAGGGATCCATGAACACTGAAGCTTTCTTT
TRBD1	once	TRBJ2-3	TRBV7-2	CPSSSRTGGSSDTQYF	TGTCCCAGCAGCTCCCGGACAGGGGGCAGCTCAGATACGCAGTATTTT
-	few	TRBJ2-7	TRBV6-2/TRBV6-3	CASRGTNADVRGYEQYF	TGTGCCAGCAGGGGGACAAACGCAGACGTCCGGGGATACGAGCAGTACTTC
-	-	TRBJ2-3	TRBV3-1	CASSQSSADTQYF	TGTGCCAGCAGCCAGAGCAGCGCAGATACGCAGTATTTT
TRBD2	few	TRBJ2-7	TRBV20-1	CSVTSGTRSYEQYF	TGCAGTGTAACTAGCGGAACCCGCTCCTACGAGCAGTACTTC
-	many	TRBJ2-4	TRBV12-3/TRBV12-4	CASSFWGSKNIQYF	TGTGCCAGCAGTTTTTGGGGGTCCAAAAACATTCAGTACTTC
-	many	TRBJ2-7	TRBV12-3/TRBV12-4	CASRLSGPYEQYF	TGTGCCAGCAGACTCTCAGGTCCCTACGAGCAGTACTTC
-	many	TRBJ2-7	TRBV12-2	CASRLNARGRLAEQYF	TGTGCAAGTCGCTTAAACGCCCGCGGCAGGTTGGCCGAGCAGTACTTC
-	few	TRBJ2-5	TRBV6-1	CASSEPRSPETQYF	TGTGCCAGCAGTGAGCCTAGGTCCCCAGAGACCCAGTACTTC
-	-	TRBJ2-6	TRBV28	CASSLVPGITGANVLTF	TGTGCCAGCAGTTTGGTACCAGGGATTACCGGGGCCAACGTCCTGACTTTC
-	few	TRBJ2-3	TRBV20-1	CSARDRDTQYF	TGCAGTGCTAGAGATCGGGATACGCAGTATTTT
-	few	TRBJ2-3	TRBV20-1	CSAKVGPSTDTQYF	TGCAGTGCTAAAGTGGGTCCTAGCACAGATACGCAGTATTTT
TRBD1	few	TRBJ1-1	TRBV6-6	CASKMGTGMNTEAFF	TGTGCCAGCAAAATGGGGACAGGGATGAACACTGAAGCTTTCTTT
-	-	TRBJ1-1	TRBV12-3/TRBV12-4	CASSLMGGGTEAFF	TGTGCCAGCAGTTTAATGGGGGGAGGAACTGAAGCTTTCTTT
-	-	TRBJ1-2	TRBV15	CATSREREKGYTF	TGTGCCACCAGCAGAGAACGGGAAAAAGGCTACACCTTC
-	many	TRBJ2-1	TRBV9	CASSVRMDNEQFF	TGTGCCAGCAGCGTAAGGATGGACAATGAGCAGTTCTTC
-	few	TRBJ2-7	TRBV14	CASSQSGTTINYEQYF	TGTGCCAGCAGCCAATCCGGGACGACCATTAACTACGAGCAGTACTTC
-	many	TRBJ2-1	TRBV6-2/TRBV6-3	CASRQDYYNEQFF	TGTGCCAGCAGACAGGACTACTACAATGAGCAGTTCTTC
-	many	TRBJ2-2	TRBV15	CATRSSYNTGELFF	TGTGCCACCAGGAGTTCGTACAACACCGGGGAGCTGTTTTTT
-	-	TRBJ2-2	TRBV7-2	CASSLGTTSGELFF	TGTGCCAGCAGCTTAGGAACTACCAGCGGGGAGCTGTTTTTT
-	many	TRBJ2-1	TRBV7-3	CASSLERGSEQFF	TGTGCCAGCAGCTTAGAACGGGGGAGTGAGCAGTTCTTC
-	many	TRBJ1-2	TRBV9	CASSVDIYGDGYTF	TGTGCCAGCAGCGTCGACATCTACGGCGATGGCTACACCTTC
-	-	TRBJ1-3	TRBV11-2	CASSLELSSGNTIYF	TGTGCCAGCAGCTTAGAACTCAGCTCTGGAAACACCATATATTTT
-	-	TRBJ1-4	TRBV5-4	CASSPGRTGEKLFF	TGTGCCAGCAGCCCCGGTCGGACCGGGGAAAAACTGTTTTTT
TRBD2	many	TRBJ2-5	TRBV12-3/TRBV12-4	CASGPSGPETQYF	TGTGCCAGCGGGCCTAGCGGGCCAGAGACCCAGTACTTC
TRBD1	many	TRBJ1-5	TRBV7-2	CASSSGQGQPQHF	TGTGCCAGCAGCTCCGGACAGGGACAGCCCCAGCATTTT
TRBD1	few	TRBJ2-7	TRBV12-3/TRBV12-4	CASSLRDRGPYEQYF	TGTGCCAGCAGTTTGCGGGACAGGGGGCCCTACGAGCAGTACTTC
TRBD2	many	TRBJ2-1	TRBV20-1	CSARRPSGGTVYNEQFF	TGCAGTGCTAGACGGCCTAGCGGGGGGACCGTCTACAATGAGCAGTTCTTC
-	-	TRBJ1-2	TRBV29-1	CSVGGQGNGYTF	TGCAGCGTTGGAGGGCAGGGGAATGGCTACACCTTC